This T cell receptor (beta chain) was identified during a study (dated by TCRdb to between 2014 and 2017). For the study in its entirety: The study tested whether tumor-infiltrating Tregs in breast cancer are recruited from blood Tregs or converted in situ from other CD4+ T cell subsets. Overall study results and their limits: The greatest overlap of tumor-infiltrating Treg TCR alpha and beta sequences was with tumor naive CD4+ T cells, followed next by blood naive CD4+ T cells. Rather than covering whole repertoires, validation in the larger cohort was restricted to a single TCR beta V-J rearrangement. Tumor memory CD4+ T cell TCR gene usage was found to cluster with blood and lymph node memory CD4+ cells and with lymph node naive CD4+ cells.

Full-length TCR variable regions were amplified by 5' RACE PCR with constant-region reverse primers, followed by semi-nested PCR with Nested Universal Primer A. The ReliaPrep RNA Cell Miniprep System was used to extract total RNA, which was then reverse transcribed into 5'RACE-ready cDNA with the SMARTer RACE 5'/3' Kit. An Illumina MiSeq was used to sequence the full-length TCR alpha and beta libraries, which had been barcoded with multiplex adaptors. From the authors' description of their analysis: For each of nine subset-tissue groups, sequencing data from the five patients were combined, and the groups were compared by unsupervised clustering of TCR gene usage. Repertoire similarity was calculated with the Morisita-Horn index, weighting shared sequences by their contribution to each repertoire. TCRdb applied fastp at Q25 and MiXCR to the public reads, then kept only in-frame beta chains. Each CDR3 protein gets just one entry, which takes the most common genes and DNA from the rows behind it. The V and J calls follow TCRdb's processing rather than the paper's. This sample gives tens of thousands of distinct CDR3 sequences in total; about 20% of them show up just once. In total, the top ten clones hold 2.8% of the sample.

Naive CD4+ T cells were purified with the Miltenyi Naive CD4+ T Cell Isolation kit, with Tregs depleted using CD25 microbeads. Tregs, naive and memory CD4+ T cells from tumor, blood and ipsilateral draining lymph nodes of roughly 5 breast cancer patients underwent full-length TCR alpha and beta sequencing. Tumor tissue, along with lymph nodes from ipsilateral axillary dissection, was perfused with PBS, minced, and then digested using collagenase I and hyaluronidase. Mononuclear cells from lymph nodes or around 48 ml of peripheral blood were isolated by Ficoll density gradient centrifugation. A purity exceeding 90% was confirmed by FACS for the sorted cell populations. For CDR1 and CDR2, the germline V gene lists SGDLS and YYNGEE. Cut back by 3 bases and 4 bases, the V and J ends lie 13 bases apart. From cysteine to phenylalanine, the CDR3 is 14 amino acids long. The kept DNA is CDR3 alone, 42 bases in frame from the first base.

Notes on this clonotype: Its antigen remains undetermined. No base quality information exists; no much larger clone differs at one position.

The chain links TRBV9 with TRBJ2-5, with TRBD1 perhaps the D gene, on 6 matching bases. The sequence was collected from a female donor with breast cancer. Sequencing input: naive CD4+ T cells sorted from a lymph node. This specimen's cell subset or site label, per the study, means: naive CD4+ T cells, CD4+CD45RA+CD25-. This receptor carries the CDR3 CASSAGTGTETQYF. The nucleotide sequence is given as TGTGCCAGCAGCGCAGGAACAGGGACAGAGACCCAGTACTTC.